Below, 15 T cell receptor beta chains from the same sample are listed, as sequenced in a study of blood T cell repertoires in COVID-19. Profiled with immunoSEQ multiplex PCR; TCRdb holds only in-frame clones, not every one. The repertoire holds 150,000 to 200,000 clones, with about 82% as singletons. The sequencing sample was made of PBMCs or T cells enriched from blood (not recorded which). These receptors were collected from a woman in her twenties or thirties who had recovered from COVID-19.

V is TRBV27 and J is TRBJ1-3; D perhaps matches TRBD1 (6 bases). V was shortened by 3 bases and J by 0 bases, with 9 bases between the two germline ends. The CDR3 spans 15 residues. Germline CDR1 reads MNHEY; CDR2 reads SMNVEV (reference sequence). The CDR3 coding sequence is TGTGCCAGCAGTTTTGGGGGGGCCTCTGGAAACACCATATATTTT. Translation: CASSFGGASGNTIYF.

This chain joins TRBV5-4 and TRBJ2-7; 8 bases line up with TRBD2. CDR3 size: 14 residues. Germline V gene sequence: CDR1 SGHNT, CDR2 YYREEE (reference sequence). J was trimmed by 3 bases and V by 2 bases; bases with no gene match: 4. As DNA, the CDR3 is TGTGCCAGCAGCTTAAGGACTAGCAGCTACGAGCAGTACTTC. This gives the protein CASSLRTSSYEQYF. Together with reference TRBV5-4 and TRBJ2-7, the CDR3 gives the full variable domain: ETGVTQSPTHLIKTRGQQVTLRCSSQSGHNTVSWYQQALGQGPQFIFQYYREEENGRGNFPPRFSGLQFPNYSSELNVNALELDDSALYLCASSLRTSSYEQYFGPGTRLTVT.

V usage is TRBV7-2 and J usage is TRBJ2-7, with D unclear. The CDR3 sequence is 15 residues long. V was shortened by 3 bases and J by 2 bases, with 14 bases between the two germline ends. Germline CDR1 and CDR2: SGHTA and FQGNSA. The CDR3 DNA reads as TGTGCCAGCAGCTTCTCCCCGGGTAGAGCCTACGAGCAGTACTTC. It is translated as CASSFSPGRAYEQYF.

This clone was observed a single time. The chain combines TRBV24-1 with TRBJ2-3, with 7 bases fitting TRBD1. The CDR3 runs to 13 residues. Germline trimming cut 8 bases from V and 1 base from J; bases unmatched to any gene: 2. CDR1 and CDR2 (germline): KGHDR, SFDVKD. The CDR3 DNA follows: TGTGCCACCAACAGGGGAGGCACAGATACGCAGTATTTT. Residues: CATNRGGTDTQYF.

The chain combines TRBV11-2 with TRBJ1-2; TRBD1 matches 8 bases. V dropped 6 bases and J dropped 2; count of bases not matched to a gene: 5. This CDR3 is built from 14 residues. Germline assignment: CDR1 SGHAT and CDR2 FQNNGV. The DNA of the CDR3 is TGTGCCAGCAGGTCCGACAGGGGCAACTATGGCTACACCTTC. It encodes CASRSDRGNYGYTF.

The rearrangement links TRBV14 to TRBJ2-7; tentatively, D is TRBD1 (6 bases). V shed 2 bases and J shed 3 bases, with 11 bases lying between them. In germline, CDR1 is SGHDN, CDR2 FVKESK. The CDR3 loop spans 14 amino acids. The CDR3 bases are TGTGCCAGCAGCCAACAACAGGGATACTACGAGCAGTACTTC. It specifies CASSQQQGYYEQYF.

V is TRBV5-1 and J is TRBJ1-5, with 8 bases fitting TRBD1. The CDR3 covers 15 residues. Losses at the gene ends were 0 bases for V and 2 bases for J; bases not matched to a gene: 1. Germline CDR1 reads SGHRS; CDR2 reads YFSETQ. The CDR3 nucleotides read TGCGCCAGCAGCTTGGAGGGACAGGGCAATCAGCCCCAGCATTTT. Its translation: CASSLEGQGNQPQHF.

The CDR3 loop reads CASSRDGGNTEAFF. CDR3 DNA: TGTGCCAGTAGCCGAGACGGGGGGAACACTGAAGCTTTCTTT. The rearrangement joins TRBV19 to TRBJ1-1, with a tentative D call TRBD1 (5 bases). Trimming took off 6 bases at V and 1 base at J, with 12 bases between the two ends. The CDR3 sequence is 14 residues long. The germline CDR1 and CDR2 sequences are LNHDA and SQIVND (reference sequence).

The rearrangement joins TRBV7-2 to TRBJ2-1; TRBD2 matches at 13 bases. The germline CDR1 and CDR2 sequences are SGHTA and FQGNSA. The CDR3 has 16 amino acids. J was trimmed by 10 bases and V by 4 bases; bases with no gene match: 10. In nucleotides, the CDR3 is TGTGCCAGCAGCTCTTCCGGGACTAGCGGGATTAACGAGCAGTTCTTC. Its translation: CASSSSGTSGINEQFF.

This clone was seen only a few times. DNA of the CDR3: TGTGCCAGCAGTGGGGCGATCAGGGGCGACCAAGAGACCCAGTACTTC. It encodes CASSGAIRGDQETQYF. This chain links TRBV25-1 with TRBJ2-5; D possibly corresponds to TRBD1 (6 bases). V was cut by 4 bases and J by 0 bases, with 15 bases left in between. Per the germline V gene, CDR1 is MGHDK and CDR2 is SYGVNS. This CDR3 region has 16 residues.

This sequence joins TRBV27 and TRBJ1-1, with 7 bases fitting TRBD1. Trimming removed 5 bases from V and 11 bases from J; junction bases left unmatched: 17. Germline assignment: CDR1 MNHEY and CDR2 SMNVEV (reference sequence). The CDR3 is made up of 15 amino acids. CDR3 in DNA: TGTGCCAGCAGTCCCCGTTCTATGTCCGGGACAGCTGCTTTCTTT. Translated, it gives CASSPRSMSGTAAFF.

In this sample, this clone turned up a few times. The chain uses TRBV28 and TRBJ1-1; tentative D call: TRBD1 (5 bases). The CDR3 totals 15 residues. Germline V gene data show CDR1 as MDHEN and CDR2 as SYDVKM. V was clipped by 2 bases and J by 3 bases, with 13 bases between them. The CDR3 nucleotides are TGTGCCAGCAGTTTACAGAAGGGGCTTCACACTGAAGCTTTCTTT. Its protein is CASSLQKGLHTEAFF. The full variable domain, with the rest looked up from reference TRBV28 and TRBJ1-1, is DVKVTQSSRYLVKRTGEKVFLECVQDMDHENMFWYRQDPGLGLRLIYFSYDVKMKEKGDIPEGYSVSREKKERFSLILESASTNQTSMYLCASSLQKGLHTEAFFGQGTRLTVV.

The chain links TRBV4-1 to TRBJ1-4; D perhaps matches TRBD1 (6 bases). V lost 1 base to trimming and J lost 7 bases, with 16 bases between them. The length of the CDR3 is 16 residues. From germline, CDR1 is MGHRA and CDR2 YSYEKL. The CDR3 nucleotides are TGCGCCAGCAGCCAAGTTGTTGGGCTAGGGGGTGAAAAACTGTTTTTT. Its protein is CASSQVVGLGGEKLFF.

The chain joins TRBV27 to TRBJ2-7, with 11 bases fitting TRBD2. The CDR3 is 18 amino acids. CDR1 is MNHEY, CDR2 SMNVEV, per germline (reference sequence). With 4 bases clipped from V and 2 bases from J, the junction kept 13 bases outside the gene matches. This chain's CDR3 is CASSYEVPGTSGTYEQYF. The DNA of the CDR3 is TGTGCCAGCAGTTATGAGGTACCCGGGACTAGCGGAACCTACGAGCAGTACTTC.

Here the CDR3 DNA reads TGTGCCAGTAGTATAGTAAGCAATTCCTACGAGCAGTACTTC. It codes for CASSIVSNSYEQYF. The chain uses TRBV19 and TRBJ2-7; D uncertain. The CDR3 is 14 residues long. V gave up 1 base and J gave up 1 base, with 8 bases separating them. Per germline, CDR1 LNHDA and CDR2 SQIVND (reference sequence).